The clone carrying this T cell receptor beta chain has at least ten counts. Its cognate antigen is unknown. CDR3 size: 14 residues. Trimming removed 5 bases from V and 4 bases from J, with 9 bases in between. Germline loops: CDR1 SGHVS, CDR2 FNYEAQ. This specimen belongs to a study of blood T cells in healthy people across ages. Study outcomes and limitations: The percentage of naive T cells correlated strongly with TCR beta diversity. Per million T cells, TCR beta diversity dropped about linearly as age rose.

Samples each yielded at least 6 micrograms of total RNA. It was with a sample-barcoded 5' primer and a J-beta primer mix that a second PCR of roughly 7 to 12 cycles was run. Each TCR beta cDNA got a 12-nucleotide random molecular identifier. TCRdb analysed the 5' RACE reads with MiXCR anew, one entry per CDR3 protein. The sample records fewer than 2,000,000 distinct CDR3 sequences, around 42% being singletons. The TCR comes from a human donor in good health. Sequencing was done on a sample of blood. This rearrangement joins TRBV7-6 to TRBJ2-6; D unresolved. The CDR3 here is CASSTRSGANVLTF. The DNA of the CDR3 is TGTGCCAGCAGCACCCGGTCAGGGGCCAACGTCCTGACTTTC.